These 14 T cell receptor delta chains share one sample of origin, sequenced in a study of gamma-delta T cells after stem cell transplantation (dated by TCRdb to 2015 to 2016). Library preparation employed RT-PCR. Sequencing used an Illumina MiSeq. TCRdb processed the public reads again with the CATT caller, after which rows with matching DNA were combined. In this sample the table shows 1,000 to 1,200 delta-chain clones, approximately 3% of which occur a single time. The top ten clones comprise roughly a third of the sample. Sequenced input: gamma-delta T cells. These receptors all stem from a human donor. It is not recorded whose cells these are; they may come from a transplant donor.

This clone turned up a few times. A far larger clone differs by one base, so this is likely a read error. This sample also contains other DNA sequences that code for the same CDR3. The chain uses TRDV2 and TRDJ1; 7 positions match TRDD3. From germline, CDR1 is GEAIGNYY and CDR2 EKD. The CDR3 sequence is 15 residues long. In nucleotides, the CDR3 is TGTGCCTGTGACACTTTACTGGGGTACACCGATAAGCTCATCTTT. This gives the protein CACDTLLGYTDKLIF.

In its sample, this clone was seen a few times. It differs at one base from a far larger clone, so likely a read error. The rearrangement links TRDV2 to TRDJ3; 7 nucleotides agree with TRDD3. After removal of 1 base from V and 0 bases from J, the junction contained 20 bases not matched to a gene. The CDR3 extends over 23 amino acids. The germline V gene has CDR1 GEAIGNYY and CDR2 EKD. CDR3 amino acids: CACDTVRYAGGVNSSWDTRQMFF. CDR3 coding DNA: TGTGCCTGTGACACGGTAAGGTACGCTGGGGGCGTTAACAGCTCCTGGGACACCCGACAGATGTTTTTC.

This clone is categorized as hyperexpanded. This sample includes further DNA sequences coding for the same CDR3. The CDR3 reads CACDTVWGSLSWDTRQMFF. CDR3 in DNA: TGTGCCTGTGACACCGTCTGGGGGAGTCTTTCCTGGGACACCCGACAGATGTTTTTC. V gene TRDV2 combines with J gene TRDJ3, with 8 bases aligning to TRDD3. CDR1 is GEAIGNYY, CDR2 EKD, per germline. V lost 0 bases and J lost 1; bases outside the gene matches: 7. The CDR3 has 19 amino acids.

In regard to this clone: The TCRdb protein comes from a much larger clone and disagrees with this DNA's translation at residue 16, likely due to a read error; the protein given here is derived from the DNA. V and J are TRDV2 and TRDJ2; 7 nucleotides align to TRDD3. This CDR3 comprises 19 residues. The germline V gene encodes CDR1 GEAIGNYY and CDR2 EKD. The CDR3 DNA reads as TGTGCCTGTGATAGTCTCCAACGTACTGGGGCCTCCGAAGGGGCACACCTCTTCTTT. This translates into CACDSLQRTGASEGAHLFF.

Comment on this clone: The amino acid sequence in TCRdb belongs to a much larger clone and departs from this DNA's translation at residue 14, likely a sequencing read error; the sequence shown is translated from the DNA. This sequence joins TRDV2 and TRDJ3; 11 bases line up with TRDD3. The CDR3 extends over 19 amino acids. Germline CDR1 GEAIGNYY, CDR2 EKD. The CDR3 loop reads CACDTAGGYPDWDARQMFF. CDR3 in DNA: TGTGCCTGTGACACCGCTGGGGGATACCCGGACTGGGACGCCCGACAGATGTTTTTC.

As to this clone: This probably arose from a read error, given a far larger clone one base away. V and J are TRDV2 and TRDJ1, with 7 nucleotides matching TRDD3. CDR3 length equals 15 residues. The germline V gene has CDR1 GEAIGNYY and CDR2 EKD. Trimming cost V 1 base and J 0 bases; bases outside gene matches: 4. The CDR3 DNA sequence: TGTGCCTGTGACACTTTACTGGGGCACACCGATAAACTCATCTTT. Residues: CACDTLLGHTDKLIF.

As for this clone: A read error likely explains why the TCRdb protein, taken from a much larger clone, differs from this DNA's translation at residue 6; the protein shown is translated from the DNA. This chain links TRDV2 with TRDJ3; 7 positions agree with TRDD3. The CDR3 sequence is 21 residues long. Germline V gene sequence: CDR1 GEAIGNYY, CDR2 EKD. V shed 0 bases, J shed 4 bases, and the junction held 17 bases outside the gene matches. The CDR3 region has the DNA TGTGCCTGTGACACCCCGGGGGATGATCGTGGCTCGGGGTGGGACACCCGACAGATGTTTTTC. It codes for CACDTPGDDRGSGWDTRQMFF.

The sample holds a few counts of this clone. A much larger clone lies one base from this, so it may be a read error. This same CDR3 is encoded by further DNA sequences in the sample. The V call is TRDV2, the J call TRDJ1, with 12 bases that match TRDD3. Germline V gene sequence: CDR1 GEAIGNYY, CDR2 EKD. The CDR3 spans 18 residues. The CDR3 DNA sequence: TGTGCCTGTGGCCCTTTAGTACTGGGGGATACAGTCACCGACAAACTCATCTTT. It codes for CACGPLVLGDTVTDKLIF.

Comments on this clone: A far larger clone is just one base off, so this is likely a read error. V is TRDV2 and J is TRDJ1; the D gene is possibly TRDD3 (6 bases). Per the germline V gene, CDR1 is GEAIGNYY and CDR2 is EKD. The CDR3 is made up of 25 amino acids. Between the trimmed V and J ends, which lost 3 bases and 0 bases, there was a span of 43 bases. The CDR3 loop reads CACDPWVAPLRDGGSHTHNTDKLIF. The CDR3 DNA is TGTGCCTGTGACCCCTGGGTGGCCCCCTTACGAGATGGGGGCTCCCACACCCATAACACCGATAAACTCATCTTT.

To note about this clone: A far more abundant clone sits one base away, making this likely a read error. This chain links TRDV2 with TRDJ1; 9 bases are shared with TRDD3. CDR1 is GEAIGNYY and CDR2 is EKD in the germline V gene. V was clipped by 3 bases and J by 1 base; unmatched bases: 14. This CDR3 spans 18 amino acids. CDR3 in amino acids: CACDRLAVGDRSTDKLIF. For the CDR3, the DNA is TGTGCCTGTGACCGACTTGCGGTGGGGGATAGAAGCACCGATAAACTCATCTTT.

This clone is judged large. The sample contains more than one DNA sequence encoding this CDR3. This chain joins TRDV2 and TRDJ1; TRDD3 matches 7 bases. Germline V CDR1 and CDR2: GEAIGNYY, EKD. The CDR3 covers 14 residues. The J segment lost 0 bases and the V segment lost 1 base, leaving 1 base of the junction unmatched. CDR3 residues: CACDTWGNTDKLIF. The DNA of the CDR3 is TGTGCCTGTGACACTTGGGGGAACACCGATAAACTCATCTTT.

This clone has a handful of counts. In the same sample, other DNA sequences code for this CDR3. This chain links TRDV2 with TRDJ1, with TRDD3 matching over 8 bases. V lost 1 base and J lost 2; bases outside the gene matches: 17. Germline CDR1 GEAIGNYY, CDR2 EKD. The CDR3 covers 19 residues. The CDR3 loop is CACDTVTGGWGQYTDKLIF. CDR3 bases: TGTGCCTGTGACACGGTGACTGGGGGCTGGGGCCAGTATACCGATAAACTCATCTTT.

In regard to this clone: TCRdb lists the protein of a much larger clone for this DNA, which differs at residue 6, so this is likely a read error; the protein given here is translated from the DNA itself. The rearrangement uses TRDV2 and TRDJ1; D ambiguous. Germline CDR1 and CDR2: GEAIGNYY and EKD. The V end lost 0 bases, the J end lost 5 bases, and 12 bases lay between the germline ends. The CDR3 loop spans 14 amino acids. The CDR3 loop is CACDTAGEEDKLIF. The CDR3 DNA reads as TGTGCCTGTGACACCGCCGGTGAAGAGGATAAACTCATCTTT.

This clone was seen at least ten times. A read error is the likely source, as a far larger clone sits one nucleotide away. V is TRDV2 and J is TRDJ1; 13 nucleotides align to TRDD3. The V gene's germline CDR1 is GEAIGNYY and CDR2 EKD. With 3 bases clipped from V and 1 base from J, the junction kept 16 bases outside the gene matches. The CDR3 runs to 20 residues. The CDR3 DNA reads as TGTGCCTGTGACCTACTGGGGGATACGCAGGAGGAAAGGTGCACCGATAAACTCATCTTT. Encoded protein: CACDLLGDTQEERCTDKLIF.